This T cell receptor beta chain was recorded in a study of blood T cell repertoires in COVID-19. Study details: COVID-19 samples from acute and convalescent phases originated in the United States, Italy and Spain. Nucleic acid was either cDNA or gDNA, and it came from T cells, B-cell-depleted T cells, or PBMCs.

Per the original methods: Reference gene primer amplification in the assay estimated nucleated cell counts. Only in-frame clones appear in the TCRdb table, and some are missing; sequencing was by immunoSEQ multiplex PCR. The D gene and trimming were derived from the DNA, and the V and J assignments and clone size from that table. The top ten clones hold around 50% of a sample with 60,000 to 75,000 clones, about 70% of them seen once. The germline V gene encodes CDR1 MNHEY and CDR2 SVGAGI. The CDR3 contains 13 residues. V dropped 5 bases and J dropped 7; count of bases not matched to a gene: 5. This receptor was identified in a woman aged 80 or over with acute or convalescent COVID-19. Material for sequencing was peripheral blood. This chain uses TRBV6-5 with TRBJ1-5; 7 bases map to TRBD1. The CDR3 coding sequence is TGTGCCAGCAGTATCGACAGGGACCAGCCCCAGCATTTT. It encodes CASSIDRDQPQHF.